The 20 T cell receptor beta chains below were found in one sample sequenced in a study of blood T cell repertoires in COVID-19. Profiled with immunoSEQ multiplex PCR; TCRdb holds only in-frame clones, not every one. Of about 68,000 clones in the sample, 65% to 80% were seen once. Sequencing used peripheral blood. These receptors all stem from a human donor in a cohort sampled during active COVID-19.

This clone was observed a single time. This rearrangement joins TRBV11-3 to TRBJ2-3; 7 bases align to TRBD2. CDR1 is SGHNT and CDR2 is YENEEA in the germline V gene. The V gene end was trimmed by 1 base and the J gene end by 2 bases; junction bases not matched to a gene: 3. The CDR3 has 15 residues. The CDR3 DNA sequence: TGTGCCAGCAGCTTAGGTCTAGCGGACACAGATACGCAGTATTTT. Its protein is CASSLGLADTDTQYF.

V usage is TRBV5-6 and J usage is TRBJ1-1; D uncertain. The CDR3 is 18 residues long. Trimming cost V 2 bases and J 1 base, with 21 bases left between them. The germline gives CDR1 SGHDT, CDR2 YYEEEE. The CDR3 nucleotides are TGTGCCAGCAGCTTCTCTCTGAAGAGCCCGAACGGGAACACTGAAGCTTTCTTT. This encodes CASSFSLKSPNGNTEAFF.

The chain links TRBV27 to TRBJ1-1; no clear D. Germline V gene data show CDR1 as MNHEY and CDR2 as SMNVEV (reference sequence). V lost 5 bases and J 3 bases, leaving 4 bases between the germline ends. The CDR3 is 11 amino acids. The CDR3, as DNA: TGTGCCAGCAGTAGAGACACTGAAGCTTTCTTT. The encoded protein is CASSRDTEAFF.

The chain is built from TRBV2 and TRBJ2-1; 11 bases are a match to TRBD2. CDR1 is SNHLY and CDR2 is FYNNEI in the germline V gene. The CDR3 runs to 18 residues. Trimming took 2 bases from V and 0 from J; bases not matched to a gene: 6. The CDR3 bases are TGTGCCAGCAGTGAAAGGACTAGCGGGTGGAGCTCCTACAATGAGCAGTTCTTC. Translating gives CASSERTSGWSSYNEQFF.

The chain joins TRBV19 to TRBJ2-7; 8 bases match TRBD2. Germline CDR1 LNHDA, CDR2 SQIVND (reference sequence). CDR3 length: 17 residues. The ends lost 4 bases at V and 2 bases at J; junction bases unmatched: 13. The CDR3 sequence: CASSNPPNAGLAYEQYF. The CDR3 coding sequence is TGTGCCAGTAGTAACCCCCCCAATGCGGGACTAGCCTACGAGCAGTACTTC. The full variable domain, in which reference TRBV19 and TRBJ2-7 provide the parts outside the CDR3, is DGGITQSPKYLFRKEGQNVTLSCEQNLNHDAMYWYRQDPGQGLRLIYYSQIVNDFQKGDIAEGYSVSREKKESFPLTVTSAQKNPTAFYLCASSNPPNAGLAYEQYFGPGTRLTVT.

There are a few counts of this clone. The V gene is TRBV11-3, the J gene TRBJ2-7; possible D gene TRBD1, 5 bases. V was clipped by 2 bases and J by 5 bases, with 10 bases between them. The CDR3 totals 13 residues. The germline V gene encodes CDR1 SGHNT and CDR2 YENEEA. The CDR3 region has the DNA TGTGCCAGCAGCTTACAGGGTAACGACGAGCAGTACTTC. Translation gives CASSLQGNDEQYF. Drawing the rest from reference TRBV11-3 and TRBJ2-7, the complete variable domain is EAGVVQSPRYKIIEKKQPVAFWCNPISGHNTLYWYLQNLGQGPELLIRYENEEAVDDSQLPKDRFSAERLKGVDSTLKIQPAELGDSAVYLCASSLQGNDEQYFGPGTRLTVT.

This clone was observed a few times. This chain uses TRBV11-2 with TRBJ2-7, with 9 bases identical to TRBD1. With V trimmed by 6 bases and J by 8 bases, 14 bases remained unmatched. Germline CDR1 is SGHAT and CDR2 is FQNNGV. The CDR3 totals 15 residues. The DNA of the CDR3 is TGTGCCAGCAGTTACAGGGGGCTGGAATCTCCCCAGCAGTACTTC. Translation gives CASSYRGLESPQQYF.

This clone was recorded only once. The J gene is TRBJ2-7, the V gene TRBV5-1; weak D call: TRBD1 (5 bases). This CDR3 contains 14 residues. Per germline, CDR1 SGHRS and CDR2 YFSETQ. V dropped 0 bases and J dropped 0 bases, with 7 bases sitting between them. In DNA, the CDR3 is TGCGCCAGCAGCTTGGAGGGGATCTCCTACGAGCAGTACTTC. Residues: CASSLEGISYEQYF.

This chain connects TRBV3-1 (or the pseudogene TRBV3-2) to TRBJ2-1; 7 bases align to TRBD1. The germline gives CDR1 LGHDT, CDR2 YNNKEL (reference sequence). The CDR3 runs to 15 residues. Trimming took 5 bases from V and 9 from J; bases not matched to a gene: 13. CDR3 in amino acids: CASSFRTGRNSEQFF. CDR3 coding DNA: TGTGCCAGCAGCTTTCGGACAGGCCGAAACAGTGAGCAGTTCTTC.

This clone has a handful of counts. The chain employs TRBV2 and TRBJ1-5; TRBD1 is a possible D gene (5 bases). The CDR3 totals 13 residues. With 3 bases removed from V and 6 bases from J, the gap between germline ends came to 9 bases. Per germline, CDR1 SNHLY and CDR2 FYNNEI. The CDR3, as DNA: TGTGCCAGCAGTGAGGGGCAGACTCAGCCCCAGCATTTT. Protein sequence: CASSEGQTQPQHF. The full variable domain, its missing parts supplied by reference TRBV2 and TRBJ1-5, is EPEVTQTPSHQVTQMGQEVILRCVPISNHLYFYWYRQILGQKVEFLVSFYNNEISEKSEIFDDQFSVERPDGSNFTLKIRSTKLEDSAMYFCASSEGQTQPQHFGDGTRLSIL.

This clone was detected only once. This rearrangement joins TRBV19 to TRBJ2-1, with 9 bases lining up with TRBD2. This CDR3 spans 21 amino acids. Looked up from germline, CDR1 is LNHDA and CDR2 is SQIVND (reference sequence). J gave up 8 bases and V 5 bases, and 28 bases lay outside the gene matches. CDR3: CASSPTPTGWLAGLQLDEQFF. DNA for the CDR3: TGTGCCAGTAGTCCAACTCCGACAGGGTGGCTAGCGGGGTTACAGTTGGATGAGCAGTTCTTC.

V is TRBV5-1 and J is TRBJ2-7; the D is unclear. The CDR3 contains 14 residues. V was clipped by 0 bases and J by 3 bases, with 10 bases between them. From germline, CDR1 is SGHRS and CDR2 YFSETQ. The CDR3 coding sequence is TGCGCCAGCAGCTTGGGGCAGGCAAACTACGAGCAGTACTTC. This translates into CASSLGQANYEQYF.

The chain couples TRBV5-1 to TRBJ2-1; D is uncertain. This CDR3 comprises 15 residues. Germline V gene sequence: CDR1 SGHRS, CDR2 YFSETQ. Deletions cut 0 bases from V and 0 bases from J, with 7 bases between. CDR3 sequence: CASSLGPGSYNEQFF. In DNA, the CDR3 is TGCGCCAGCAGCTTGGGCCCAGGCTCCTACAATGAGCAGTTCTTC.

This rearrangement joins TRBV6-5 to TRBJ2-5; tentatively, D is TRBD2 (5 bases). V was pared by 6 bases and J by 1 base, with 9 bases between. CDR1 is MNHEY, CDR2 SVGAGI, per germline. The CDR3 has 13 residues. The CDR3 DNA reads TGTGCCAGCAGGAGGGAGCTCCAAGAGACCCAGTACTTC. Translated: CASRRELQETQYF.

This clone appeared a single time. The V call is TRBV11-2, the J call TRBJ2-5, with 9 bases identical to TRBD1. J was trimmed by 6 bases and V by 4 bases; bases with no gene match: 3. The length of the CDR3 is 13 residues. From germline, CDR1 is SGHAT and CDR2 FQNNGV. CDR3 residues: CASSSGQGKTQYF. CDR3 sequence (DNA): TGTGCCAGCAGCTCCGGACAGGGGAAGACCCAGTACTTC.

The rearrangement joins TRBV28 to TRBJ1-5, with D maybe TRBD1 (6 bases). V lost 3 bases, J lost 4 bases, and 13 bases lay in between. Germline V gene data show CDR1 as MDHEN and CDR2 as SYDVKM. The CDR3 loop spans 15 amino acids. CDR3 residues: CASSFQDSLNQPQHF. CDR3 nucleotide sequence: TGTGCCAGCAGTTTCCAGGACAGTCTTAATCAGCCCCAGCATTTT.

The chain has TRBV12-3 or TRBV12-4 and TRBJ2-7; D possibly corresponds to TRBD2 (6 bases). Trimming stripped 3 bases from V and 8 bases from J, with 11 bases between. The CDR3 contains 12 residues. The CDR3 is CASSFPGTQQYF. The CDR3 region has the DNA TGTGCCAGCAGTTTTCCCGGGACTCAGCAGTACTTC.

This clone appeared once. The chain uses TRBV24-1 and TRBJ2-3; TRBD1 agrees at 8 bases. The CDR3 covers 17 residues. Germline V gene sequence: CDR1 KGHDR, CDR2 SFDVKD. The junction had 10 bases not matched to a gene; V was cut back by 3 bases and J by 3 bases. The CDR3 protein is CATSDHMGTGGTDTQYF. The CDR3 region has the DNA TGTGCCACCAGTGATCACATGGGGACAGGTGGTACAGATACGCAGTATTTT.

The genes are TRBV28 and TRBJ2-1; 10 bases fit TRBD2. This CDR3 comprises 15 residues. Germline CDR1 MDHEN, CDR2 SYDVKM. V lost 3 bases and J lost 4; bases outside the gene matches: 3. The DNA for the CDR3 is TGTGCCAGCAGTTTGAGCGGGGGGGCTTACAATGAGCAGTTCTTC. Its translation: CASSLSGGAYNEQFF. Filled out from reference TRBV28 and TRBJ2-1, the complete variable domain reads DVKVTQSSRYLVKRTGEKVFLECVQDMDHENMFWYRQDPGLGLRLIYFSYDVKMKEKGDIPEGYSVSREKKERFSLILESASTNQTSMYLCASSLSGGAYNEQFFGPGTRLTVL.

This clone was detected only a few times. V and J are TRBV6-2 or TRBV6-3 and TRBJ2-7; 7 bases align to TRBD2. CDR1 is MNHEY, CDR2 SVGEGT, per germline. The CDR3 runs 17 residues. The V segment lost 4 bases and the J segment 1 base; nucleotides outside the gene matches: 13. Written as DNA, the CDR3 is TGTGCCAGCAGTTCCGTTCAGTCTGAGCGGGGTTCCTACGAGCAGTACTTC. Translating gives CASSSVQSERGSYEQYF.